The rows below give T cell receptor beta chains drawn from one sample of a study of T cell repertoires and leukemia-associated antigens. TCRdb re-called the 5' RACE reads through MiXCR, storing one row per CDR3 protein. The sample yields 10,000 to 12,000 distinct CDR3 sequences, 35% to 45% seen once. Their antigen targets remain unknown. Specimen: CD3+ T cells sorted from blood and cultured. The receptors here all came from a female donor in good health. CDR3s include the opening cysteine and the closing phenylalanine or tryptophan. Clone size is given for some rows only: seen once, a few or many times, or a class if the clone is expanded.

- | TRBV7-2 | CASSAMTGSLNQPQHF
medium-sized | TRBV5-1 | CASSLDLGRDNEQFF
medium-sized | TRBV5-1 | CASSLYGTEEETQYF
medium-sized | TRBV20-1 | CSAPQDYSYEQYF
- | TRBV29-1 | CSTGPPSHNEQFF
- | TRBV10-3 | CAHRRADTDTQYF
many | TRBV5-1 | CASSPGTVAAYEQYF
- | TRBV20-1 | CSARGNEKLFF
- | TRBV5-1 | CASSGGASRGLGQYF
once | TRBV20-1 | CSARGLAGRAKNIQHF
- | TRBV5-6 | CASRHRGETQYF
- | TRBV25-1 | CASKGQGESGELFF
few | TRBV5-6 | CASLAGVTDTQYF
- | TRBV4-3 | CASSQDLRQGFSTDTRHF
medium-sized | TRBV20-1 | CSASGTSPDTQYF
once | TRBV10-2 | CASGEKRGTYSPGNTIYF
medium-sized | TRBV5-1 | CASSHGGRQETQYF
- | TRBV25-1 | CASAAGGEQFF
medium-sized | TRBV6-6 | CASSLWGSTDTQYF
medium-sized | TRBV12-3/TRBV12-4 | CASSYGTEQYF